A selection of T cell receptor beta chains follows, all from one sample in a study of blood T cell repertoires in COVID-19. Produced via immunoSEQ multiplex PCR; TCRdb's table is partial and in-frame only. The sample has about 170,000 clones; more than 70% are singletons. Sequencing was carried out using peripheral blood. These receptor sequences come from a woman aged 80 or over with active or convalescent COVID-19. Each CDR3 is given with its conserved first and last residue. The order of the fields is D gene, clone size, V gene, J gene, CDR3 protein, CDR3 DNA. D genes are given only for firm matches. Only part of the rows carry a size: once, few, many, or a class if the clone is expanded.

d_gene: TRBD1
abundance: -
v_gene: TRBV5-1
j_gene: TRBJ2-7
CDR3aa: CASSHQPRGQGGEQYF
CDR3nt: TGCGCCAGCAGCCACCAGCCGAGGGGACAGGGGGGCGAGCAGTACTTC

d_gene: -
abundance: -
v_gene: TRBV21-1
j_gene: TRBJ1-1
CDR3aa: CATSQGPNTEAFF
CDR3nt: TGTGCCACTTCACAGGGCCCGAACACTGAAGCTTTCTTT

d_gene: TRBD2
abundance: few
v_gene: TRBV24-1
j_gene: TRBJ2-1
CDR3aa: CATSDPGTSGRALRQFF
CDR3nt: TGTGCCACCAGTGACCCTGGGACTAGCGGGAGGGCCCTCCGGCAGTTCTTC

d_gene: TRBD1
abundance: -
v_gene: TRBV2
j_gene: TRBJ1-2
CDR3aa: CASSGGQGARNGYTF
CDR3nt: TGTGCCAGCAGTGGTGGACAGGGGGCGCGTAATGGCTACACCTTC

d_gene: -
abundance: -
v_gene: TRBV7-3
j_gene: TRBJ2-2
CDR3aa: CASSLTLSGNNGELFF
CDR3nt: TGTGCCAGCAGCTTAACTTTATCGGGGAATAACGGGGAGCTGTTTTTT

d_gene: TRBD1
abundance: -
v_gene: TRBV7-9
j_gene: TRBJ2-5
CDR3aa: CASIKLEPGQDGKETQYF
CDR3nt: TGTGCCAGCATCAAACTAGAGCCGGGACAGGATGGGAAAGAGACCCAGTACTTC

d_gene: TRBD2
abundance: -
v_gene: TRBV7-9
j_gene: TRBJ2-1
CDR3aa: CASSFLAGVSDANEQFF
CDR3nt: TGTGCCAGCAGCTTTCTAGCGGGAGTTAGCGACGCTAATGAGCAGTTCTTC

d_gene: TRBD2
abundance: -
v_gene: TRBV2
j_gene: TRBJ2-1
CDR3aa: CASEGSSGTNEQFF
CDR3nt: TGTGCCAGCGAAGGGTCTAGCGGGACGAATGAGCAGTTCTTC

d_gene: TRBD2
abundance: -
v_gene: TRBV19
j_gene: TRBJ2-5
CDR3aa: CASSMRELALKETQYF
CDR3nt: TGTGCCAGTAGTATGAGGGAACTAGCGCTGAAAGAGACCCAGTACTTC

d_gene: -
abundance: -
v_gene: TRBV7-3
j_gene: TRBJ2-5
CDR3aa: CASSLTRQETQYF
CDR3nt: TGTGCCAGCAGCTTAACGCGGCAAGAGACCCAGTACTTC

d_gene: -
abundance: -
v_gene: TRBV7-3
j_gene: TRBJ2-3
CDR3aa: CASSPQGISGTTDTQYF
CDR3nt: TGTGCCAGCAGCCCCCAGGGAATTAGCGGAACCACAGATACGCAGTATTTT

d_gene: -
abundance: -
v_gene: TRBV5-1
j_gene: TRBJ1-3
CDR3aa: CASSMDIGSGNTIYF
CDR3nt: TGCGCCAGCTCTATGGACATAGGCTCTGGAAACACCATATATTTT

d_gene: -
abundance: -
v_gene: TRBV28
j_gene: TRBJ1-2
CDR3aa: CASSSTGSYGYTF
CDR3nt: TGTGCCAGCAGTAGCACAGGGTCATATGGCTACACCTTC

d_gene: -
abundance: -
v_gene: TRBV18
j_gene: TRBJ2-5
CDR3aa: CASSPTFLSQQETQYF
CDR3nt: TGTGCCAGCTCACCGACTTTTTTGTCACAACAAGAGACCCAGTACTTC

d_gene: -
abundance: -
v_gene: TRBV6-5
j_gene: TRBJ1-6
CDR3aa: CASSPNYRENSPLHF
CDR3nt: TGTGCCAGCAGCCCGAACTACAGGGAAAATTCACCCCTCCACTTT